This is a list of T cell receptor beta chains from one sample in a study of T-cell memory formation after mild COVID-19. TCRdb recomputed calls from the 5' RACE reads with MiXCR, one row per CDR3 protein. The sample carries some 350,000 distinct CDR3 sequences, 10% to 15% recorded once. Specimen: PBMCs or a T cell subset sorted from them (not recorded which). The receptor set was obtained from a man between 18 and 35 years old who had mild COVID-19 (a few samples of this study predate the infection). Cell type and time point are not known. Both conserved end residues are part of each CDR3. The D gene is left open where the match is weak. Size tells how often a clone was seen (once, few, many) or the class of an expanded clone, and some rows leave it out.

CDR3 DNA: TGCAGTGCTGAACGGGGGGATAGCACAGATACGCAGTATTTT
CDR3 protein: CSAERGDSTDTQYF
D gene: TRBD2
V gene: TRBV20-1
clone size: NA
J gene: TRBJ2-3

CDR3 DNA: TGCAGTGCTAGAGGCGCAGGGGGTAACTATGGCTACACCTTC
CDR3 protein: CSARGAGGNYGYTF
D gene: TRBD1
V gene: TRBV20-1
clone size: NA
J gene: TRBJ1-2

CDR3 DNA: TGCGCCAGCAGCCAAGATAGACAGGGGGTAACCTACAATGAGCAGTTCTTC
CDR3 protein: CASSQDRQGVTYNEQFF
D gene: TRBD1
V gene: TRBV4-1
clone size: NA
J gene: TRBJ2-1

CDR3 DNA: TGCGCCAGCAGTGAGGGGGGGCGACCCTATGAGCAGTTCTTC
CDR3 protein: CASSEGGRPYEQFF
D gene: NA
V gene: TRBV10-1
clone size: many
J gene: TRBJ2-1

CDR3 DNA: TGTGCCAGCAGTTACTCACCTCTGGGGGTGGGGGGCTACACCTTC
CDR3 protein: CASSYSPLGVGGYTF
D gene: NA
V gene: TRBV6-2/TRBV6-3
clone size: NA
J gene: TRBJ1-2

CDR3 DNA: TGTGCCAGCAGCCTGACAGGGGCAGAAGGCAATGAGCAGTTCTTC
CDR3 protein: CASSLTGAEGNEQFF
D gene: TRBD1
V gene: TRBV12-3/TRBV12-4
clone size: NA
J gene: TRBJ2-1

CDR3 DNA: TGTGCCAGCAGCTTTAGCCCAGTACACACCGGGGAGCTGTTTTTT
CDR3 protein: CASSFSPVHTGELFF
D gene: NA
V gene: TRBV11-2
clone size: NA
J gene: TRBJ2-2

CDR3 DNA: TGTGCCAGCAGTTTGCTCGGACAGGGTTTGAAGAATGGCTACACCTTC
CDR3 protein: CASSLLGQGLKNGYTF
D gene: TRBD1
V gene: TRBV28
clone size: few
J gene: TRBJ1-2

CDR3 DNA: TGTGCCAGCAGCTCACTAGCGGGGGAGTCCACCGGGGAGCTGTTTTTT
CDR3 protein: CASSSLAGESTGELFF
D gene: TRBD2
V gene: TRBV11-2
clone size: many
J gene: TRBJ2-2

CDR3 DNA: TGCAGTGCTAGGACAGCCGTACAAGAGACCCAGTACTTC
CDR3 protein: CSARTAVQETQYF
D gene: NA
V gene: TRBV20-1
clone size: NA
J gene: TRBJ2-5

CDR3 DNA: TGTGCCATCAGTCTGGGTAACACAGATACGCAGTATTTT
CDR3 protein: CAISLGNTDTQYF
D gene: NA
V gene: TRBV10-3
clone size: NA
J gene: TRBJ2-3

CDR3 DNA: TGCGCCAGCAAGAGCAGCCTTTACACCGGGGAGCTGTTTTTT
CDR3 protein: CASKSSLYTGELFF
D gene: NA
V gene: TRBV5-1
clone size: NA
J gene: TRBJ2-2

CDR3 DNA: TGTGCCAGCAGGATGGACAGGTTTTACAATGAGCAGTTCTTC
CDR3 protein: CASRMDRFYNEQFF
D gene: TRBD1
V gene: TRBV6-5
clone size: few
J gene: TRBJ2-1

CDR3 DNA: TGCGCCAGCAGCCAAGTTAGGGGGGTGGGGGATACGCAGTATTTT
CDR3 protein: CASSQVRGVGDTQYF
D gene: NA
V gene: TRBV4-3
clone size: many
J gene: TRBJ2-3

CDR3 DNA: TGTGCCAGCAGCCACAGATACACAGATACGCAGTATTTT
CDR3 protein: CASSHRYTDTQYF
D gene: NA
V gene: TRBV4-2
clone size: many
J gene: TRBJ2-3

CDR3 DNA: TGTGCCATCACAGGGGGTAGGGGGCAAGAGACCCAGTACTTC
CDR3 protein: CAITGGRGQETQYF
D gene: TRBD1
V gene: TRBV10-3
clone size: few
J gene: TRBJ2-5

CDR3 DNA: TGCGCCAGCAGACGCCGGGACACAGACACCGGGGAGCTGTTTTTT
CDR3 protein: CASRRRDTDTGELFF
D gene: NA
V gene: TRBV5-1
clone size: few
J gene: TRBJ2-2

CDR3 DNA: TGTGCCAGCAGGTCCGGCGGGGGGGCCAACATTCAGTACTTC
CDR3 protein: CASRSGGGANIQYF
D gene: TRBD2
V gene: TRBV28
clone size: few
J gene: TRBJ2-4

CDR3 DNA: TGTGCCAGCAGCCGGTCAGGGGGAGACTATGGCTACACCTTC
CDR3 protein: CASSRSGGDYGYTF
D gene: TRBD1
V gene: TRBV7-9
clone size: few
J gene: TRBJ1-2

CDR3 DNA: TGTGCCAGCATTGACAGGACGAACACTGAAGCTTTCTTT
CDR3 protein: CASIDRTNTEAFF
D gene: NA
V gene: TRBV12-3/TRBV12-4
clone size: NA
J gene: TRBJ1-1

CDR3 DNA: TGCGCCAGCAGCCAGTACCGGGACAGCCATCAGCCCCAGCATTTT
CDR3 protein: CASSQYRDSHQPQHF
D gene: TRBD1
V gene: TRBV4-1
clone size: NA
J gene: TRBJ1-5

CDR3 DNA: TGTGCCAGCAGCGTAAAAGCAGAAAACACTGAAGCTTTCTTT
CDR3 protein: CASSVKAENTEAFF
D gene: NA
V gene: TRBV9
clone size: NA
J gene: TRBJ1-1

CDR3 DNA: TGTGCCAGCAGCGCGGACGGATTTAGCAATCAGCCCCAGCATTTT
CDR3 protein: CASSADGFSNQPQHF
D gene: NA
V gene: TRBV7-9
clone size: NA
J gene: TRBJ1-5